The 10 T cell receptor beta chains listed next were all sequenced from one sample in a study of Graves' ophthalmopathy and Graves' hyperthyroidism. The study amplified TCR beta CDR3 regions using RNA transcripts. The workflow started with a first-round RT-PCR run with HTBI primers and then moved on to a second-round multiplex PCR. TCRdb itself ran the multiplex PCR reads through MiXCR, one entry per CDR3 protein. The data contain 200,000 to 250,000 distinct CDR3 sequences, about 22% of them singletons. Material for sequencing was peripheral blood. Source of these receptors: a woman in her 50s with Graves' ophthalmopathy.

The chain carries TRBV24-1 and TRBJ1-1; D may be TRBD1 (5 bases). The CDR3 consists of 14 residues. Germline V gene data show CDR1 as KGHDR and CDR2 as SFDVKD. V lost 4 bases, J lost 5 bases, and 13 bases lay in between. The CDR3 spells CATSEGTGMTEAFF. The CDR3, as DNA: TGTGCCACCAGTGAAGGGACGGGGATGACTGAAGCTTTCTTT.

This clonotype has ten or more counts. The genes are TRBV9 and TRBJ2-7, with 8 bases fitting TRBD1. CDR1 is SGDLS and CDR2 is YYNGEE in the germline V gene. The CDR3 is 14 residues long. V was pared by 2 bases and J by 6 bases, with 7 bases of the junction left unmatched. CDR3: CASSVVDRGSEQYF. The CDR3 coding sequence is TGTGCCAGCAGCGTCGTCGACAGGGGAAGCGAGCAGTACTTC.

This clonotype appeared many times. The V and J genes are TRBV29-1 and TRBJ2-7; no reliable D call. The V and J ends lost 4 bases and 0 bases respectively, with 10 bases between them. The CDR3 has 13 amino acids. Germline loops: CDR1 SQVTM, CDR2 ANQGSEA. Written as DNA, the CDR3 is TGCAGCGTTGGCCAACCTCCCTCCTACGAGCAGTACTTC. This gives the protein CSVGQPPSYEQYF.

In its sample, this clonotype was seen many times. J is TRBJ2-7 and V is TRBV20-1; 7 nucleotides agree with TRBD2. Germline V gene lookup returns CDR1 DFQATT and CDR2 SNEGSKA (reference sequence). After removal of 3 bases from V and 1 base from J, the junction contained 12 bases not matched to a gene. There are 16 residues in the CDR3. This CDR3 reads CSASGGRNPKSYEQYF. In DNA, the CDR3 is TGCAGTGCTAGTGGCGGGAGAAACCCTAAGTCCTACGAGCAGTACTTC.

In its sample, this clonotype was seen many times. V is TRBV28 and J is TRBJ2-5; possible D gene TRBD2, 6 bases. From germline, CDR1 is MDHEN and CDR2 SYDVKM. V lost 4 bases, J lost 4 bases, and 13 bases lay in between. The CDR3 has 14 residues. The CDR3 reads CASSSTRGVETQYF. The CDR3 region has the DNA TGTGCCAGCAGTTCGACCCGCGGGGTAGAGACCCAGTACTTC.

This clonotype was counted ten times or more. CDR3 in amino acids: CASWTGVGQETQYF. CDR3 coding DNA: TGTGCCAGTTGGACAGGGGTTGGCCAAGAGACCCAGTACTTC. The chain couples TRBV19 to TRBJ2-5, with TRBD1 identical over 9 bases. Trimming cost V 8 bases and J 1 base; bases outside gene matches: 5. The CDR3 extends over 14 amino acids. Germline-derived CDR1 and CDR2 are LNHDA and SQIVND (reference sequence). The full variable domain, completed using reference TRBV19 and TRBJ2-5, is DGGITQSPKYLFRKEGQNVTLSCEQNLNHDAMYWYRQDPGQGLRLIYYSQIVNDFQKGDIAEGYSVSREKKESFPLTVTSAQKNPTAFYLCASWTGVGQETQYFGPGTRLLVL.

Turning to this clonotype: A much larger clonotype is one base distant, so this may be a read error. The CDR3 region is CVSSLARRGAGRAFF. The CDR3 DNA follows: TGCGTCAGCAGCTTGGCCAGGAGGGGGGCCGGGAGAGCTTTCTTT. This rearrangement joins TRBV5-1 to TRBJ1-1; possible D gene TRBD1, 6 bases. CDR3 length equals 15 residues. Germline values: CDR1 SGHRS, CDR2 YFSETQ.

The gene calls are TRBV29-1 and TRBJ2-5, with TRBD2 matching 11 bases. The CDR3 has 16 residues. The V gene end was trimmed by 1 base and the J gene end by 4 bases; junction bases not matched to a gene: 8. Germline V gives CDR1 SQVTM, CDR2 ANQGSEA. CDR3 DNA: TGCAGCGTTGAAGGGTTTAGCGGGAGGGCCTCAGAGACCCAGTACTTC. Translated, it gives CSVEGFSGRASETQYF.

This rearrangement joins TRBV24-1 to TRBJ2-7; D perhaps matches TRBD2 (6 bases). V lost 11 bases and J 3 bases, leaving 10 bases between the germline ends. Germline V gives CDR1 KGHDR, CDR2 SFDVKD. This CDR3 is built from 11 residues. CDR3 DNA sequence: TGTGCCAGGGGAGGCTACTACGAGCAGTACTTC. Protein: CARGGYYEQYF.

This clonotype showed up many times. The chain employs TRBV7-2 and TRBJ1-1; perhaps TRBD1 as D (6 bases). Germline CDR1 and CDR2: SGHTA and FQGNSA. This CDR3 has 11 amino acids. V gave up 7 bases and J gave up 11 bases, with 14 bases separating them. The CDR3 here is CASINPGAAFF. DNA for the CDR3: TGTGCCAGCATCAATCCGGGGGCTGCTTTCTTT.